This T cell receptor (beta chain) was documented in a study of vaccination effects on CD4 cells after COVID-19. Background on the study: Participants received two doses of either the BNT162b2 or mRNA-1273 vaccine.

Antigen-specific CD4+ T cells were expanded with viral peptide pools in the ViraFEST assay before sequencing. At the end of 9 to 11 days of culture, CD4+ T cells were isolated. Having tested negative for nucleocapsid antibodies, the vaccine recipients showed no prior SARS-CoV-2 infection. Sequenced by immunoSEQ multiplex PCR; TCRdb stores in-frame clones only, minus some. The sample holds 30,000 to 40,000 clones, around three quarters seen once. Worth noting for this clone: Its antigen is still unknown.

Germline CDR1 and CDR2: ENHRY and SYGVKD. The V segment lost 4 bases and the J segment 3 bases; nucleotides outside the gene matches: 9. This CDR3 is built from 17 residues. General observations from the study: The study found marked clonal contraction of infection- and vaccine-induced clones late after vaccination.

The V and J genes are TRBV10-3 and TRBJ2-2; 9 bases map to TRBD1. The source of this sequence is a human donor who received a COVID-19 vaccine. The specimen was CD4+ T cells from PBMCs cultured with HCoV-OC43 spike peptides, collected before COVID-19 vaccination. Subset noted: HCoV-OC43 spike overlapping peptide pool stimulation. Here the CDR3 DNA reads TGTGCCATCAGTGCACTGGACAGGGGAGGTGACACCGGGGAGCTGTTTTTT. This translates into CAISALDRGGDTGELFF.